The T cell receptor (beta chain) under discussion was sequenced for a study of cytomegalovirus exposure and HLA in healthy donors. Overall study results and limits: Prior analysis indicated that the majority of TCR beta V segments exhibited productivity approximately 90% or approximately 30% of the time. In a later analysis, common viral pathogens appeared linked to several of the most significant clusters. Presence/absence comparisons presumed near-even sequencing depth among donors.

The germline gives CDR1 LNHDA, CDR2 SQIVND (reference sequence). The CDR3 is 16 amino acids. The junction had 7 bases not matched to a gene; V was cut back by 3 bases and J by 5 bases. To note about this clone: Its antigen is unknown.

Primers for the PCR totalled 60 Vbeta and 13 Jbeta. The method was immunoSEQ multiplex PCR; TCRdb's version includes in-frame clones alone and lacks a portion of them. The table includes some 120,000 clones, over 60% detected once. The sample taken for sequencing was PBMCs. The TCR originated in a woman in her thirties in good health and CMV-seronegative. The V and J genes are TRBV19 and TRBJ1-1; TRBD1 matches 12 bases. CDR3 DNA: TGTGCCAGTAGTATTAGGGACAGGGGGCGCGGGACTGAAGCTTTCTTT. Its translation: CASSIRDRGRGTEAFF. The full variable domain, rest sourced from reference TRBV19 and TRBJ1-1, is DGGITQSPKYLFRKEGQNVTLSCEQNLNHDAMYWYRQDPGQGLRLIYYSQIVNDFQKGDIAEGYSVSREKKESFPLTVTSAQKNPTAFYLCASSIRDRGRGTEAFFGQGTRLTVV.